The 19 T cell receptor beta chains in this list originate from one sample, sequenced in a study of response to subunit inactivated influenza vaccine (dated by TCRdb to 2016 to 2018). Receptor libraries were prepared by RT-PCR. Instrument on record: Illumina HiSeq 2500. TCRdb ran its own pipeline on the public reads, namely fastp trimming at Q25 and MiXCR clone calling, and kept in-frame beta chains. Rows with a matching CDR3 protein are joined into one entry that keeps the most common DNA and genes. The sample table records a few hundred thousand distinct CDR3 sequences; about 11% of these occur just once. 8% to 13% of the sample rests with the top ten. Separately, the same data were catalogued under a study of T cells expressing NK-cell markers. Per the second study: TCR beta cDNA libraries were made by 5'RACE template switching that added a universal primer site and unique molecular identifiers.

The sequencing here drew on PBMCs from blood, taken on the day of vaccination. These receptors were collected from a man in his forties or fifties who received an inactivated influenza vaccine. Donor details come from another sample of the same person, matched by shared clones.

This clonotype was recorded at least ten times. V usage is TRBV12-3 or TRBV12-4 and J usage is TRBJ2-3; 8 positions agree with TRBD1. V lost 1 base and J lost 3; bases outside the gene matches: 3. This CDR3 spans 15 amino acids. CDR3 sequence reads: CASSLEGQETDTQYF. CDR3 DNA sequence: TGTGCCAGCAGTTTAGAGGGACAGGAGACAGATACGCAGTATTTT.

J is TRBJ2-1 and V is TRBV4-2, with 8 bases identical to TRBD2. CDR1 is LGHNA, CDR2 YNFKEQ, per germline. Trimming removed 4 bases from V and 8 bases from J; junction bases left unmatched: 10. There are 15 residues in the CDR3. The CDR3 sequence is CASSLGLAREYEQFF. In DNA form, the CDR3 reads TGTGCCAGCAGCCTAGGACTAGCTCGAGAATATGAGCAGTTCTTC.

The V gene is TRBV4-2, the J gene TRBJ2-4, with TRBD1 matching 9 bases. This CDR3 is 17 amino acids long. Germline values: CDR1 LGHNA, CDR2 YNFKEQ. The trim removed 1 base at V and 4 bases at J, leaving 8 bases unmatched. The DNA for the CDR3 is TGTGCCAGCAGCCAAGTGGGGGCAGGACAGGGGAAAAACATTCAGTACTTC. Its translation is CASSQVGAGQGKNIQYF.

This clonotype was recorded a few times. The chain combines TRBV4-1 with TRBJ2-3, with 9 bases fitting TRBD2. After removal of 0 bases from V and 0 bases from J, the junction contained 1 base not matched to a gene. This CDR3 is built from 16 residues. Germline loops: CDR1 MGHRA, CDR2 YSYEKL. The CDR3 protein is CASSQDLAGSTDTQYF. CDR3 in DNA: TGCGCCAGCAGCCAAGATCTAGCGGGAAGCACAGATACGCAGTATTTT.

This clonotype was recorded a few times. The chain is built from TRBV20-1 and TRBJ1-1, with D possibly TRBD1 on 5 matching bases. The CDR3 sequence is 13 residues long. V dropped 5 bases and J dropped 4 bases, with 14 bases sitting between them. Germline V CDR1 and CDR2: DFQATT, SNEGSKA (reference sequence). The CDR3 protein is CSAPTELGTEAFF. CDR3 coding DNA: TGCAGTGCTCCGACAGAACTGGGCACTGAAGCTTTCTTT.

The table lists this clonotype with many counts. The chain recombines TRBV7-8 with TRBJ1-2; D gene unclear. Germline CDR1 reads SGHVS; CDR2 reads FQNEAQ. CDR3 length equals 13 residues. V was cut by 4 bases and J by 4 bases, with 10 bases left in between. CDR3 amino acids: CASSSQITYGYTF. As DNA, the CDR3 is TGTGCCAGCAGCTCACAAATAACCTATGGCTACACCTTC.

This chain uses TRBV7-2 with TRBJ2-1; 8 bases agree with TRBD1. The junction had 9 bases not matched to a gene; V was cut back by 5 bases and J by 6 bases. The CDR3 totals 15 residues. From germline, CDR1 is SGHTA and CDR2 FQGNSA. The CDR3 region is CASSRYRGSGNEQFF. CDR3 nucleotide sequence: TGTGCCAGCAGCCGGTACAGGGGGTCCGGCAATGAGCAGTTCTTC.

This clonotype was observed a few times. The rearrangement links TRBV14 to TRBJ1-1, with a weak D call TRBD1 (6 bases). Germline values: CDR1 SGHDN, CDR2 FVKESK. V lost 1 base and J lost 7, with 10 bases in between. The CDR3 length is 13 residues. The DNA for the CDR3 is TGTGCCAGCAGCCAAGTACAGGGTCATGAAGCTTTCTTT. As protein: CASSQVQGHEAFF.

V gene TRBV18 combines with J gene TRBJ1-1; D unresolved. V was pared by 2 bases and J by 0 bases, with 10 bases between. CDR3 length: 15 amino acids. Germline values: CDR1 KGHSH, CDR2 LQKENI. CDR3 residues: CASSPGWAMNTEAFF. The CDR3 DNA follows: TGTGCCAGCTCACCAGGGTGGGCGATGAACACTGAAGCTTTCTTT.

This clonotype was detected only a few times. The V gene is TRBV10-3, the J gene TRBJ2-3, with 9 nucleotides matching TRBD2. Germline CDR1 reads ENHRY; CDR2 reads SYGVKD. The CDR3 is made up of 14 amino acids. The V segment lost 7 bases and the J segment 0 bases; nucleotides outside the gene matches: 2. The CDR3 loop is CAIKSGGSTDTQYF. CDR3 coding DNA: TGTGCCATCAAGAGCGGGGGGAGCACAGATACGCAGTATTTT.

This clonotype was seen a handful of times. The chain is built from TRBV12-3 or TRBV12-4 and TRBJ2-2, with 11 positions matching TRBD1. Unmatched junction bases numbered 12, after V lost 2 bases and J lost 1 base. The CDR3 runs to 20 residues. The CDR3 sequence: CASSLWGPIGTGGNTGELFF. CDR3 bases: TGTGCCAGCAGTTTATGGGGCCCAATCGGGACAGGGGGGAACACCGGGGAGCTGTTTTTT.

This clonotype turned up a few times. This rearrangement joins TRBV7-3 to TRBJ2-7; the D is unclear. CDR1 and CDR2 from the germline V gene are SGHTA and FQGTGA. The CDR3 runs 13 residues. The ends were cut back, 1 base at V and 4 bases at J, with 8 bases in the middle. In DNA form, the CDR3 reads TGTGCCAGCAGCTTAAGTAAGGGATACGAGCAGTACTTC. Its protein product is CASSLSKGYEQYF.

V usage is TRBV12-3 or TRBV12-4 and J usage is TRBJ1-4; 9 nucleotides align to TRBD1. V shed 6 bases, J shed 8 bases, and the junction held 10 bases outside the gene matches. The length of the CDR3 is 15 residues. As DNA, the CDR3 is TGTGCCAGCAGCCCACAGGGGGCGCGAAGAGAAAAACTGTTTTTT. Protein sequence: CASSPQGARREKLFF.

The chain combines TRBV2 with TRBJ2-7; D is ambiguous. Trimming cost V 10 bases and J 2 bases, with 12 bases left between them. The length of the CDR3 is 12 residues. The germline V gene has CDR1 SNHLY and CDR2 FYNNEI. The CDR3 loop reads CATMGPTYEQYF. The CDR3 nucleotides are TGTGCCACCATGGGTCCTACCTACGAGCAGTACTTC.

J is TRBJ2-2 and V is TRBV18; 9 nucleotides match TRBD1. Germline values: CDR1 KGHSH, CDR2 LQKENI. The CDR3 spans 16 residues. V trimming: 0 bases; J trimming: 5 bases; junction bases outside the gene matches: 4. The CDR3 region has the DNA TGTGCCAGCTCACCACCGTCGGGACAGGGAACCGGGGAGCTGTTTTTT. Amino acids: CASSPPSGQGTGELFF. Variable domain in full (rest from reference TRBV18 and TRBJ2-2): NAGVMQNPRHLVRRRGQEARLRCSPMKGHSHVYWYRQLPEEGLKFMVYLQKENIIDESGMPKERFSAEFPKEGPSILRIQQVVRGDSAAYFCASSPPSGQGTGELFFGEGSRLTVL.

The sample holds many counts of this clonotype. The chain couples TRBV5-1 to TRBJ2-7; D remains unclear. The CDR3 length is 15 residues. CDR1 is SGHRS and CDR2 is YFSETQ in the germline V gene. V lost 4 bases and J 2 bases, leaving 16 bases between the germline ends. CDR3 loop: CASSPRAESPYEQYF. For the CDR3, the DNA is TGCGCCAGCAGCCCAAGGGCAGAGAGCCCCTACGAGCAGTACTTC.

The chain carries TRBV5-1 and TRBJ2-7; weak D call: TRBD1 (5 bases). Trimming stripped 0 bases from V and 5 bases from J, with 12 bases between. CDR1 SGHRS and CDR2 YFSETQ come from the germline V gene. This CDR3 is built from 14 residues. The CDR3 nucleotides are TGCGCCAGCAGCTTGGCCCGTGGGGCCGACGAGCAGTACTTC. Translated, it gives CASSLARGADEQYF.

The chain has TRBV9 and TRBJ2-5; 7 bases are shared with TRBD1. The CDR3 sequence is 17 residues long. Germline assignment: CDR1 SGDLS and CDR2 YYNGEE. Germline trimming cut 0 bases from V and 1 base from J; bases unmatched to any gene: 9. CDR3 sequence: CASSVDGPGGPQETQYF. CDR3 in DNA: TGTGCCAGCAGCGTAGATGGGCCAGGGGGTCCCCAAGAGACCCAGTACTTC.

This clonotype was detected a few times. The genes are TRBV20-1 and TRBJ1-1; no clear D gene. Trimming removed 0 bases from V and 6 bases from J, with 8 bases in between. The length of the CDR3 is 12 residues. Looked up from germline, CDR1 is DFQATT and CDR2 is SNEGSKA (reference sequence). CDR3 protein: CSARDKAAEAFF. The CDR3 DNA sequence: TGCAGTGCTAGAGATAAGGCGGCTGAAGCTTTCTTT.